These T cell receptor beta chains were read from a single sample in a study of blood T cell repertoires in COVID-19. Assay: immunoSEQ multiplex PCR; the TCRdb copy retains only in-frame clones and omits some. The sample shows about 69,000 clones, approximately 80% of them seen only once. Material for sequencing was peripheral blood. The receptors shown here come from a man between 45 and 60 years old with COVID-19, enrolled during active disease. The CDR3 runs from the conserved cysteine through the conserved F or W. The D gene is left open where the match is weak. Only some rows state a clone size, as once, few, many or a class for expanded clones.

TRBJ1-6,NA,TRBV7-9,NA,TGTGCCAGCAGCTTAGAGGGGGATTCACCCCTCCACTTT,CASSLEGDSPLHF
TRBJ2-7,NA,TRBV10-3,TRBD1,TGTGCCATCAGAGAAGGACAGGGGGGGACCTACGAGCAGTACTTC,CAIREGQGGTYEQYF
TRBJ1-3,NA,TRBV18,NA,TGTGCCAGCTCACCACCGGTGGGGCAGTCTGGAAACACCATATATTTT,CASSPPVGQSGNTIYF
TRBJ2-7,NA,TRBV18,NA,TGTGCCAGCTCACCGAGCGACAGCACCTACGAGCAGTACTTC,CASSPSDSTYEQYF
TRBJ2-7,NA,TRBV10-3,TRBD2,TGTGCCATCAGTGGTGGCGGGGGAATCCACGAGCAGTACTTC,CAISGGGGIHEQYF
TRBJ2-2,NA,TRBV4-1,NA,TGCGCCAGCAGCCAAGATTTTAGTTCACTCGGGGAGCTGTTTTTT,CASSQDFSSLGELFF
TRBJ2-2,NA,TRBV21-1,NA,TGTGCCAGCAGCAGCCAGATCCTTCGGACAGGCAACACCGGGGAGCTGTTTTTT,CASSSQILRTGNTGELFF
TRBJ1-1,once,TRBV27,NA,TGTGCCAGCAGGGGGGCGTCGGGCACTGAAGCTTTCTTT,CASRGASGTEAFF
TRBJ1-1,NA,TRBV4-1,NA,TGCGCCAGCAGCCCTTGGGGCAGCAAGAACACTGAAGCTTTCTTT,CASSPWGSKNTEAFF
TRBJ1-1,NA,TRBV5-1,TRBD1,TGCGCCAGCACCAGGGGGGACGAAGAACTGAACACTGAAGCTTTCTTT,CASTRGDEELNTEAFF
TRBJ1-5,NA,TRBV18,NA,TGTGCCAGCTCACCACCTAACTCCGTTCAGCCCCAGCATTTT,CASSPPNSVQPQHF
TRBJ1-1,few,TRBV7-9,NA,TGTGCCAGCAGCTTAATGCAGGGAGGCACTGAAGCTTTCTTT,CASSLMQGGTEAFF
TRBJ2-5,NA,TRBV5-6,NA,TGTGCCAGCAGCCACTACGAGACCCAGTACTTC,CASSHYETQYF
TRBJ1-6,NA,TRBV4-2,NA,TGTGCCAGCAGCCAGGCAGCAGGACAAATCAATTCACCCCTCCACTTT,CASSQAAGQINSPLHF
TRBJ2-1,NA,TRBV9,NA,TGTGCCAGCAGCGTTGGGGCAGGGGCTGTTTACAATGAGCAGTTCTTC,CASSVGAGAVYNEQFF
TRBJ1-5,NA,TRBV7-9,NA,TGTGCCAGCAGTCAGTCGGACACTAGCAATCAGCCCCAGCATTTT,CASSQSDTSNQPQHF
TRBJ1-2,NA,TRBV5-6,NA,TGTGCCAGCAGCCAAAAGGGACTTACCAACTATGGCTACACCTTC,CASSQKGLTNYGYTF
TRBJ2-2,NA,TRBV7-3,TRBD1,TGTGCCAGCAGTTCCGGGACAGGGGACGCCGGGGAGCTGTTTTTT,CASSSGTGDAGELFF
TRBJ2-3,NA,TRBV5-8,TRBD1,TGTGCCAGCAGCCCGATCTGGACAGGGGTGCGAGATACGCAGTATTTT,CASSPIWTGVRDTQYF
TRBJ1-4,NA,TRBV5-6,NA,TGTGCCAGCAGCTTGGGACAGCATGAAAAACTGTTTTTT,CASSLGQHEKLFF
TRBJ2-3,NA,TRBV29-1,NA,TGCAGCGTGGGCTTGTATGATACGCAGTATTTT,CSVGLYDTQYF
TRBJ1-5,few,TRBV18,NA,TGTGCCAGCTCACTAGCCATCGATCAGCCCCAGCATTTT,CASSLAIDQPQHF
TRBJ1-5,NA,TRBV6-1,NA,TGTGCCAGCAGTGACGCTGAATGGAGAGGAGCCAATCAGCCCCAGCATTTT,CASSDAEWRGANQPQHF
TRBJ1-6,NA,TRBV6-6,NA,TGTGCCAGCAGGGACCGACAGGCAAATAATTCACCCCTCCACTTT,CASRDRQANNSPLHF
TRBJ1-6,NA,TRBV9,NA,TGTGCCAGCAGCGTCGGGCGGGACTCCTATAATTCACCCCTCCACTTT,CASSVGRDSYNSPLHF
TRBJ1-1,NA,TRBV2,NA,TGTGCCTCCCGGCCACAGGCTGAAGCTTTCTTT,CASRPQAEAFF
TRBJ2-7,NA,TRBV2,TRBD1,TGTGCCAGCAGTTTGACAGGGGGCAGCGAGCAGTACTTC,CASSLTGGSEQYF
TRBJ2-1,NA,TRBV5-1,TRBD2,TGCGCCAGCAGCTTGCTTAGCGGGGGGGCAGATAATGAGCAGTTCTTC,CASSLLSGGADNEQFF
TRBJ2-2,NA,TRBV9,TRBD2,TGTGCCAGCAGCGTAGCGGGGGGAGGGGACACCGGGGAGCTGTTTTTT,CASSVAGGGDTGELFF
TRBJ1-1,NA,TRBV18,NA,TGTGCCAGCTCACCGTCCGCAGGACTTGAAGCTTTCTTT,CASSPSAGLEAFF
TRBJ1-1,NA,TRBV5-6,TRBD1,TGTGCCAGCAGCTTGGCCTTGGGTACAGGGGGGACTGAAGCTTTCTTT,CASSLALGTGGTEAFF
TRBJ2-1,NA,TRBV6-4,TRBD2,TGTGCCAGCAGTGACTCGCTTAATAGCGGGGGGGCTTACAATGAGCAGTTCTTC,CASSDSLNSGGAYNEQFF
TRBJ2-7,NA,TRBV20-1,TRBD1,TGCAGTGCTAGTCGGACAGGGGTGGAGGAGCAGTACTTC,CSASRTGVEEQYF
TRBJ2-3,NA,TRBV5-1,NA,TGCGCCAGCAGCTCCGGCGATCGGTCCCAGGGCACAGATACGCAGTATTTT,CASSSGDRSQGTDTQYF
TRBJ2-7,once,TRBV7-9,TRBD2,TGTGCTAGCAAAGCGGGGGACTACGAGCAGTACTTC,CASKAGDYEQYF
TRBJ2-2,NA,TRBV2,NA,TGTGCCAGCAGTGAGGCGGAAGCGAACACCGGGGAGCTGTTTTTT,CASSEAEANTGELFF
TRBJ2-2,NA,TRBV27,TRBD1,TGTGCCAGCAGTTCGTTCAGGTTAGGGGGCGTTGGGAACACCGGGGAGCTGTTTTTT,CASSSFRLGGVGNTGELFF
TRBJ2-5,NA,TRBV10-1,NA,TGCGCCAGCAGTGAGTCGAGTGCGAGGGGGGGCAGGCAAGAGACCCAGTACTTC,CASSESSARGGRQETQYF
TRBJ1-5,once,TRBV6-5,NA,TGTGCCAGCACCTCAGGAGGTGGTCAGCCCCAGCATTTT,CASTSGGGQPQHF
TRBJ2-2,NA,TRBV24-1,NA,TGTGCCACCAGTGAGACCGGGACATCGAACACCGGGGAGCTGTTTTTT,CATSETGTSNTGELFF
TRBJ1-3,NA,TRBV29-1,NA,TGCAGCGTTGAAGACCATAGCTCTGGAAACACCATATATTTT,CSVEDHSSGNTIYF
TRBJ2-7,NA,TRBV5-6,TRBD1,TGTGCCAGCAGCTTGGGGACAGGGAACTACGAGCAGTACTTC,CASSLGTGNYEQYF
TRBJ1-2,NA,TRBV5-4,NA,TGTGCCAGCAGCTTGGCAGGGAACTATGGCTACACCTTC,CASSLAGNYGYTF
TRBJ2-5,NA,TRBV18,TRBD2,TGTGCCAGCTCACCATATAGCAGCGGGGGAACCGGGAAGACCCAGTACTTC,CASSPYSSGGTGKTQYF
TRBJ2-7,once,TRBV11-3,TRBD1,TGTGCCAGCAGCTCGGGACAGGGTTCCTACGAGCAGTACTTC,CASSSGQGSYEQYF
TRBJ2-5,NA,TRBV3-1/TRBV3-2,NA,TGTGCCAGCAGCCAATGGCGAGGTGATTTGACCCAGTACTTC,CASSQWRGDLTQYF
TRBJ2-1,NA,TRBV7-2,NA,TGTGCCAGCAGCTTAAACCAGGACAATGAGCAGTTCTTC,CASSLNQDNEQFF
TRBJ1-6,once,TRBV4-1,TRBD1,TGCGCCAGCAGCTACGAAACAGGGGGCTTGTTCTCACCCCTCCACTTT,CASSYETGGLFSPLHF
TRBJ2-2,NA,TRBV7-3,NA,TGTGCCAGCAGCTTCATCCCGAACACCGGGGAGCTGTTTTTT,CASSFIPNTGELFF
TRBJ2-5,once,TRBV19,TRBD1,TGTGCCAGTAGCGAACCAGGGGGCGCTGAGACCCAGTACTTC,CASSEPGGAETQYF
TRBJ1-1,NA,TRBV7-6,NA,TGTGCCAGCAGCTTAGGCCCTGCAGGGGACACTGAAGCTTTCTTT,CASSLGPAGDTEAFF
TRBJ2-3,NA,TRBV6-1,NA,TGTGCCAGCAGTGAAGCGGCGGGGTTGGTAGATACGCAGTATTTT,CASSEAAGLVDTQYF
TRBJ2-1,NA,TRBV10-2,TRBD2,TGCGCCAGCAGTGAGTCGCGGGGGGCCGGGGCCCATGAGCAGTTCTTC,CASSESRGAGAHEQFF
TRBJ2-7,few,TRBV20-1,NA,TGCAGTGCTAGTCCGGACAGTGTTTACGAGCAGTACTTC,CSASPDSVYEQYF
TRBJ2-1,once,TRBV18,TRBD1,TGTGCCAGCTCCGGGACAGGGGGCTTGAATGAGCAGTTCTTC,CASSGTGGLNEQFF
TRBJ1-5,once,TRBV11-2,TRBD1,TGTGCCAGCAGCTTAGATGGACAGGGCTATCAGCCCCAGCATTTT,CASSLDGQGYQPQHF
TRBJ1-4,NA,TRBV15,NA,TGTGCCACCAGCAGAGACCCGAACTACAGGGACAAACTGTTTTTT,CATSRDPNYRDKLFF